The clone carrying this T cell receptor beta chain was seen once. CDR1 MNHEY and CDR2 SMNVEV come from the germline V gene (reference sequence). The germline V and J ends were trimmed by 2 bases and 4 bases, with 13 bases remaining between them. The CDR3 length is 15 residues. Original processing notes: Estimation of nucleated cell counts was performed using reference gene primer amplification. TCRdb's table, derived via immunoSEQ multiplex PCR, lists solely in-frame clones and lacks some. V, J and clone size are those of that table, while D and trimming were read from the DNA. The sample holds around 240,000 clones, around 80% seen once. These data come from a study of blood T cell repertoires in COVID-19. Study-level information: Samples came from the United States, Italy and Spain, spanning acute and convalescent COVID-19. The analysed material was cDNA or gDNA that came from T cells, B-cell-depleted T cells, or PBMCs.

The chain links TRBV27 to TRBJ2-3; D might be TRBD1 (6 bases). This clonotype was sampled from a woman older than 75 with acute or convalescent COVID-19. Material for sequencing was peripheral blood. This CDR3 is CASSLMGRGPDTQYF. CDR3 nucleotides: TGTGCCAGCAGTTTAATGGGCAGGGGCCCAGATACGCAGTATTTT.